This T cell receptor (beta chain) came from a study of spatial heterogeneity in lung cancer. Study-level background: Alpha-chain sequences were detected in numbers that were consistently lower than beta-chain sequences.

From the 5' RACE reads, TCRdb called clonotypes with MiXCR, one entry per CDR3 protein. The repertoire holds more than 80,000 distinct CDR3 sequences, with less than 15% as singletons. Time point: sample taken at primary tumor resection. The approximately 70 donors had untreated early-stage non-small cell lung cancer. Tumor, nontumor lung or frozen PBMC supplied whole RNA that was sequenced unsorted. V lost 5 bases, J lost 1 base, and 3 bases stayed unmatched. Per germline, CDR1 LGHNT and CDR2 FRNRAP. CDR3 size: 15 residues. The sequence derives from a male donor with early-stage non-small cell lung cancer. The sample here was PBMCs, taken at surgery. V gene TRBV12-5 combines with J gene TRBJ2-1; 9 bases map to TRBD1. The CDR3 reads CASGADRGSYNEQFF. The CDR3 DNA sequence: TGTGCTAGTGGTGCCGACAGGGGGTCCTACAATGAGCAGTTCTTC.